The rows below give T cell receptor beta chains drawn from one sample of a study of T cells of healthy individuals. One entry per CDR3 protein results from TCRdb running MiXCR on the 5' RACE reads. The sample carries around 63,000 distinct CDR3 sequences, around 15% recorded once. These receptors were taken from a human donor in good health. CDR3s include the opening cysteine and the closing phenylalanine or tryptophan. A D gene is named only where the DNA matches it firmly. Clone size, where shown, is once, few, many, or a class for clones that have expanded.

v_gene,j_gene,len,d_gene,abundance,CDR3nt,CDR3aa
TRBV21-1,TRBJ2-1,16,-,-,TGTGCCAGCAGCGGGGGGGGACTAGCGGGAGATCGGGAGCAGTTCTTC,CASSGGGLAGDREQFF
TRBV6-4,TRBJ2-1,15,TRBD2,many,TGTGCCAGCAGTGAGGGTCTAGCGGACTACAATGAGCAGTTCTTC,CASSEGLADYNEQFF
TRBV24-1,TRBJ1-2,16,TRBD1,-,TGTGCCACCAGTGATTATACCGGGACAGCGACGGATGGCTACAACTTC,CATSDYTGTATDGYNF
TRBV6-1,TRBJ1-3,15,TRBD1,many,TGTGCCAGCATAAGACAGGGGAACTCTGGAAACACCATATATTTT,CASIRQGNSGNTIYF
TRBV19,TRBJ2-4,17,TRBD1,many,TGTGCCACCGACGACAGGGGGAGAGGGATAGCCAAAAACATTCAGTACTTC,CATDDRGRGIAKNIQYF
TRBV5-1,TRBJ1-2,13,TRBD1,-,TGCGCCAGCAGCTGGACAGGGAGCCTGGGCTACACCTTC,CASSWTGSLGYTF
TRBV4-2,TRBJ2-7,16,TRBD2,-,TGTGCCAGCAGCCTAGGTCGGGCTAGCGGGAACGACGAGCAGTACTTC,CASSLGRASGNDEQYF
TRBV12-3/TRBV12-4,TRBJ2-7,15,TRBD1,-,TGTGCCAGCAGTCCTTGGGACAGGATCTCCTACGAGCAGTACTTC,CASSPWDRISYEQYF
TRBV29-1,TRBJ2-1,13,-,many,TGCAGCGTTGAAGGGGGTCAATACAATGAGCAGTTCTTC,CSVEGGQYNEQFF
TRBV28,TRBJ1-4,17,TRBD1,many,TGTGCCAGCAGTGCGCGGGGCACAGGGGCAACTAATGAAAAACTGTTTTTT,CASSARGTGATNEKLFF
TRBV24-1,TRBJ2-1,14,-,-,TGTGCCACCAGTGATACGAGGGATCTCAATGAGCAGTTCTTC,CATSDTRDLNEQFF
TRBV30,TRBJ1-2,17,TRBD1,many,TGTGCCTGGAGTGTATCGGGGACAGGGGGCGCCTACTATGGCTACACCTTC,CAWSVSGTGGAYYGYTF
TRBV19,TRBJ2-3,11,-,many,TGTGCCTCCTCTCAAGCCCGACGGCAGTATTTT,CASSQARRQYF
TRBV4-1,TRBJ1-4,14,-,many,TGCGCCAGCAGCCACGAGGCAACTAATGAAAAACTGTTTTTT,CASSHEATNEKLFF
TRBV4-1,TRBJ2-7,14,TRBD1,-,TGCGCCAGCAGCCAAGCTAGGGGGCTCTACGAGCAGTACTTC,CASSQARGLYEQYF
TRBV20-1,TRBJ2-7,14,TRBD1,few,TGCAGTGCAACAACCGGGACAGGGTCCTACGAGCAGTACTTC,CSATTGTGSYEQYF
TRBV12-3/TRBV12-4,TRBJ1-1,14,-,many,TGTGCCAGCAGTAGTGGGGGGTTCAACACTGAAGCTTTCTTT,CASSSGGFNTEAFF
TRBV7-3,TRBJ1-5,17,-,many,TGTGCCAGCACCCCGAGAAACAGGAGCTTGGGCAATCAGCCCCAGCATTTT,CASTPRNRSLGNQPQHF
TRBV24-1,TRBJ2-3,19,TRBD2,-,TGTGCCACCAGTGATTTTTGGGGCCTGACTAGCGGAAGCACAGATACGCAGTATTTT,CATSDFWGLTSGSTDTQYF
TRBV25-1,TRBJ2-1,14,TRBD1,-,TGTGCCAGCAGTAGGGGGCCTTCCTACAATGAGCAGTTCTTC,CASSRGPSYNEQFF
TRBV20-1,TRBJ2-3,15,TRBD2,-,TGCAGTGCTAGAAACCCGACTAGCGCTAAAGATACGCAGTATTTT,CSARNPTSAKDTQYF
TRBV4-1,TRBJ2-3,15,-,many,TGCGCCAGCAGCAGCGATCGGGGAAACACAGATACGCAGTATTTT,CASSSDRGNTDTQYF
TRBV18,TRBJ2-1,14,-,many,TGTGCCAGCTCACAAATTAACACGGGGAATGAGCAGTTCTTC,CASSQINTGNEQFF
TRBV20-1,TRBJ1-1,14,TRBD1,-,TGCAGTGTCTCATTAGGACAGGGGGACACTGAAGCTTTCTTT,CSVSLGQGDTEAFF
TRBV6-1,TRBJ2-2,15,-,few,TGTGCCAGCAGTGTCAGGAGCGCGAACACCGGGGAGCTGTTTTTT,CASSVRSANTGELFF
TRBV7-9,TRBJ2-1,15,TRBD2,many,TGTGCCAGCAGAGAACGACTAGCGGAGTACAATGAGCAGTTCTTC,CASRERLAEYNEQFF
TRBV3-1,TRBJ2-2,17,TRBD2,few,TGTGCCAGCACCTTAGGACTAGCGGGGGAGTGGACCGGGGAGCTGTTTTTT,CASTLGLAGEWTGELFF
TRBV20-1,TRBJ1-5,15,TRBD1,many,TGCAGTGCTAGAACCCCAGGGGGCGCGGGACAGCCCCAGCATTTT,CSARTPGGAGQPQHF
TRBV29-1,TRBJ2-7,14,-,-,TGCAGCGTTGAAAAAGTTGTCTCCTCCTACGAGCAGTACTTC,CSVEKVVSSYEQYF
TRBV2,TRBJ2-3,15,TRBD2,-,TGTGCCAGCAGTGAACAGAGCGGGATAACAGATACGCAGTATTTT,CASSEQSGITDTQYF
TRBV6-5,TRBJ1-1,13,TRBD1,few,TGTGCCAGCAGCCTAGGACAGGGTAGGCAAGCTTTCTTT,CASSLGQGRQAFF
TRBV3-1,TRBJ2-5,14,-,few,TGTGCCAGCAGCCAAGAGGATAAAGAGACGGCCCAGTACTTC,CASSQEDKETAQYF
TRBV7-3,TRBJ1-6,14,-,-,TGTGCCAGCAGCCCCGCTGGGGCCAATTCACCCCTCCACTTT,CASSPAGANSPLHF
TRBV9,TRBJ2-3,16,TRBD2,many,TGTGCCAGCAGCGGGACTAGCGGTTCCCTCGGGGATACGCAGTATTTT,CASSGTSGSLGDTQYF
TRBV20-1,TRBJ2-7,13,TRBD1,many,TGCAGTGCCGGGACAGGGGGTCCGGACGAGCAGTACTTC,CSAGTGGPDEQYF
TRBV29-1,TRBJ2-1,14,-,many,TGCAGCGAGACTAAGGGGAGCTCCTACAATGAGCAGTTCTTC,CSETKGSSYNEQFF
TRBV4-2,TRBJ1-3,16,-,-,TGTGCCAGCAGCCAAGCTCCAGGTAACTCTGGAAACACCATATATTTT,CASSQAPGNSGNTIYF